This entry is about one TCR beta chain. Antigen: not known. The data were obtained in a study of response to subunit inactivated influenza vaccine. General study results and limits: Each seasonal flu vaccination may recruit only limited new T cells, authors suggested.

TCRdb analysed the RT-PCR reads with MiXCR anew, one entry per CDR3 protein. The profile covers about 700,000 distinct CDR3 sequences, with about 15% appearing a single time and 5.5% to 7% taken by the ten largest. The V end was cut by 6 bases, the J end by 5 bases, with 15 bases between. This CDR3 is 13 amino acids long. Germline V CDR1 and CDR2: DFQATT, SNEGSKA (reference sequence). This sequence joins TRBV20-1 and TRBJ2-3; the D gene is possibly TRBD1 (6 bases). The sequences come from PBMCs from blood, collected 14 to 15 days before vaccination. This TCR was sampled from a man between 45 and 60 years old who received an inactivated influenza vaccine. CDR3: CSATRQAQDTQYF. The CDR3 DNA reads as TGCAGTGCCACAAGACAGGCGCAAGATACGCAGTATTTT.